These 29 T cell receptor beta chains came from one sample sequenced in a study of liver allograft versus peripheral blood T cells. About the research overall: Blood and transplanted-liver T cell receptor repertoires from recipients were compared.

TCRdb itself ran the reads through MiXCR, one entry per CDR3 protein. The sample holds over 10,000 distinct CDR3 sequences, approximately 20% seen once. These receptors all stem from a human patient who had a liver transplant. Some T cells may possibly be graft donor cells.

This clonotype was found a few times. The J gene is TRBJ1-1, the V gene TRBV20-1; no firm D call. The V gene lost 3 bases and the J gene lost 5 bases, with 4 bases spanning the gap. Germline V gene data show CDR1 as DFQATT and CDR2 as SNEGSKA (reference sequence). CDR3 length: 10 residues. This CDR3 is CSARATEAFF. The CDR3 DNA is TGCAGTGCTAGGGCGACTGAAGCTTTCTTT.

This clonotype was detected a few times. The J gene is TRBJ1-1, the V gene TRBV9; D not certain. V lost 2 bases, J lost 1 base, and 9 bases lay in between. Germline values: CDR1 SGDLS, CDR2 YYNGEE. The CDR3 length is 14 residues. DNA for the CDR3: TGTGCCAGCAGCGTTATCTCCCAGAACACTGAAGCTTTCTTT. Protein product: CASSVISQNTEAFF.

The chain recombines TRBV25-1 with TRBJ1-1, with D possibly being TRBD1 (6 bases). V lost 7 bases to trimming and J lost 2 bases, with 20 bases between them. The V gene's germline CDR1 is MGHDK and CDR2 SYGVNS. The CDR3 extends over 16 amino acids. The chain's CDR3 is CASKLGGIRSNTEAFF. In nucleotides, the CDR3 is TGTGCCAGCAAGTTAGGGGGTATAAGGAGTAACACTGAAGCTTTCTTT.

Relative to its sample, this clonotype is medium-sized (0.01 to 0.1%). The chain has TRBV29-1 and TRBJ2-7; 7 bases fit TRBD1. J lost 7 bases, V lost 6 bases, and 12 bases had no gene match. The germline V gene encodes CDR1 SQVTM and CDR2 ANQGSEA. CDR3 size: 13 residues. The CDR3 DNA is TGCAGCGTAGGGACAGTCACGGACGGGGAGCAGTACTTC. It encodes CSVGTVTDGEQYF.

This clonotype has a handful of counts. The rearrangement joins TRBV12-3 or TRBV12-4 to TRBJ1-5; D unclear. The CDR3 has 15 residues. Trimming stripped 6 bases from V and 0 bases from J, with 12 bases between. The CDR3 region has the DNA TGTGCCAGCAGCCGGGGAGGGAGTAGCAATCAGCCCCAGCATTTT. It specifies CASSRGGSSNQPQHF.

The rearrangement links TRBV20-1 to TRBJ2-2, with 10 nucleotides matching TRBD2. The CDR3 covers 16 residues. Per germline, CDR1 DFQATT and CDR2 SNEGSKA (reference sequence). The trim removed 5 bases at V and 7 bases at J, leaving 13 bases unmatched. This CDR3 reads CSAPGGAGGPSGELFF. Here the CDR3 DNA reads TGCAGTGCTCCGGGCGGAGCGGGAGGGCCGAGCGGGGAGCTGTTTTTT.

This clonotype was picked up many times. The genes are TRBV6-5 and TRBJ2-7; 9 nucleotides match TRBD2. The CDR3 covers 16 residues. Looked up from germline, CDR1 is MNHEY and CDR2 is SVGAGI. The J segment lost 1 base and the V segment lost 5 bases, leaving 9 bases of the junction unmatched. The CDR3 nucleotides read TGTGCCAGCAGTAAGGACGGACTAGCGCCGTCCTACGAGCAGTACTTC. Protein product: CASSKDGLAPSYEQYF.

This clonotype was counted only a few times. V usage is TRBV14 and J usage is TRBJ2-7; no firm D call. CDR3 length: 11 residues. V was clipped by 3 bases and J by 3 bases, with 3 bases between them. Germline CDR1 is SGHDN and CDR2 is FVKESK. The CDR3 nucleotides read TGTGCCAGCAGCCAGGGCTACGAGCAGTACTTC. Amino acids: CASSQGYEQYF.

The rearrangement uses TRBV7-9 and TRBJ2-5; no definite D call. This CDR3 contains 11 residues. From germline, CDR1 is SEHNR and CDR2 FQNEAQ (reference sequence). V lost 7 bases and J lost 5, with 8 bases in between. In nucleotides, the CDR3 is TGTGCCAGCACCCCTCAGGAGACCCAGTACTTC. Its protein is CASTPQETQYF.

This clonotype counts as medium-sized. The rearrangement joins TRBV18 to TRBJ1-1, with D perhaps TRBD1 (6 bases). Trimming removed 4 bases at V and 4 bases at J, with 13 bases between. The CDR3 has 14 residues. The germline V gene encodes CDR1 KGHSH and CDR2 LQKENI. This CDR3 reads CASSQQGSSTEAFF. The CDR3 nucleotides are TGTGCCAGCTCACAACAGGGTTCGAGCACTGAAGCTTTCTTT.

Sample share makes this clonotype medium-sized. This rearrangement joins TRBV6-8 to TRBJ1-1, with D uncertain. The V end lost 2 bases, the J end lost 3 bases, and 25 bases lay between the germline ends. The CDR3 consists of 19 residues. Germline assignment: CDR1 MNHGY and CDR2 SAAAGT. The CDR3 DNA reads TGTGCCAGCAGTTACCAGCCTCCGGATCCATCGGGTGGGGACACTGAAGCTTTCTTT. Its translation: CASSYQPPDPSGGDTEAFF.

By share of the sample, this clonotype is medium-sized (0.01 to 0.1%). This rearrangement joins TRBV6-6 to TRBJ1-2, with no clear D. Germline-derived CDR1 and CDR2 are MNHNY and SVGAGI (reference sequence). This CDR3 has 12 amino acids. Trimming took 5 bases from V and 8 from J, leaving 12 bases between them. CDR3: CASSAMGTGYTF. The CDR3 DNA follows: TGTGCCAGCAGTGCCATGGGTACGGGCTACACCTTC.

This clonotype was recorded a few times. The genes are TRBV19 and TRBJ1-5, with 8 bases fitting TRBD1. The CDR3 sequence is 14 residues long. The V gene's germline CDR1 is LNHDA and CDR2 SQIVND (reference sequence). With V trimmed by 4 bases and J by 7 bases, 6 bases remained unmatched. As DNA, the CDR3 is TGTGCCAGTAGTAGAGGACAGGGACAGCAGCCCCAGCATTTT. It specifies CASSRGQGQQPQHF.

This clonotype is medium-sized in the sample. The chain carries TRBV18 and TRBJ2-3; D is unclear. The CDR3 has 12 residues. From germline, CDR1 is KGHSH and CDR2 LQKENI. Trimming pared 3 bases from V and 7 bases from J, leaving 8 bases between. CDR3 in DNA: TGTGCCAGCTCACCCCCTTCCAATACGCAGTATTTT. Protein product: CASSPPSNTQYF. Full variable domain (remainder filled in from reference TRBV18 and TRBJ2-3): NAGVMQNPRHLVRRRGQEARLRCSPMKGHSHVYWYRQLPEEGLKFMVYLQKENIIDESGMPKERFSAEFPKEGPSILRIQQVVRGDSAAYFCASSPPSNTQYFGPGTRLTVL.

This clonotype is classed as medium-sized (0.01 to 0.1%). This chain's CDR3 is CASSPRTGGPYGYTF. CDR3 coding DNA: TGTGCCAGCAGCCCCCGGACAGGGGGCCCATATGGCTACACCTTC. The chain uses TRBV5-4 and TRBJ1-2; 11 bases fit TRBD1. V gave up 4 bases and J gave up 5 bases; unmatched junction bases: 7. The CDR3 is 15 amino acids. Germline values: CDR1 SGHNT, CDR2 YYREEE (reference sequence).

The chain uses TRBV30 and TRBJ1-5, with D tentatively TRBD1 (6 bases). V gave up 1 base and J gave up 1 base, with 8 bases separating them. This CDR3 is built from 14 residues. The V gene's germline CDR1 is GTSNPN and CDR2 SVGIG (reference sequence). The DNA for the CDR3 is TGTGCCTGGAGTGGCGGACAGAGCAATCAGCCCCAGCATTTT. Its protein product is CAWSGGQSNQPQHF.

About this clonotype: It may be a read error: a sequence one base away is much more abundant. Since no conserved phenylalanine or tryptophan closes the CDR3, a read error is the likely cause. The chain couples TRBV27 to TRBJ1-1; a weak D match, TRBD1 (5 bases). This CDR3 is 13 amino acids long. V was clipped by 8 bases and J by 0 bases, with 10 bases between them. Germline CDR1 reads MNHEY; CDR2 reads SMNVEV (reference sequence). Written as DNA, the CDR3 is TGTGCCAGCCGTGACAGCATGAACACTGAAGCTTTCCTT. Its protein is CASRDSMNTEAFL.

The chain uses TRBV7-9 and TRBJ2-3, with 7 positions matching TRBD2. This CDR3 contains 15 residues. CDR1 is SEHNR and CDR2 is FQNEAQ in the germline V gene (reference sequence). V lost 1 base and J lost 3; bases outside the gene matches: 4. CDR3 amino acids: CASSLGGGVTDTQYF. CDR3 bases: TGTGCCAGCAGCTTAGGGGGGGGGGTAACAGATACGCAGTATTTT.

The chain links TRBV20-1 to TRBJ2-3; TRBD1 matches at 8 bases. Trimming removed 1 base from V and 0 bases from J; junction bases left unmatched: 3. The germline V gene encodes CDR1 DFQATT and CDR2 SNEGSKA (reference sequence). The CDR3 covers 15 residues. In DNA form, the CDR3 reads TGCAGTGCTAGAGGGACAGGGTTTAGCACAGATACGCAGTATTTT. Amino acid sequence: CSARGTGFSTDTQYF.

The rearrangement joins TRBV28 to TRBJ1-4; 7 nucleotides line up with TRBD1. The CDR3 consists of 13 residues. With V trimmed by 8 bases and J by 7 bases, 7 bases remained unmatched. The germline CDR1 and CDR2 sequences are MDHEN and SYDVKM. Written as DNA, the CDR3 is TGTGCCAGCCTGGACAGGTCCAGTGAAAAACTGTTTTTT. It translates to CASLDRSSEKLFF.

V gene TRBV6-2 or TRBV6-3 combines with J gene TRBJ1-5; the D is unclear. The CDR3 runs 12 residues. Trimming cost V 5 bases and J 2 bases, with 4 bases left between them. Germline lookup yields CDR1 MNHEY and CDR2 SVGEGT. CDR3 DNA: TGTGCCAGCAGTCCTCGCAATCAGCCCCAGCATTTT. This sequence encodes CASSPRNQPQHF.

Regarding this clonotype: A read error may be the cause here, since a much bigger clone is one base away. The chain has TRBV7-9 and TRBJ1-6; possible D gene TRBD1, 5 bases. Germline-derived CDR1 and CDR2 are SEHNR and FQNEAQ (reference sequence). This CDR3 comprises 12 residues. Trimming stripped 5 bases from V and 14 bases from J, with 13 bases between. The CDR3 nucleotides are TGTGCCAGCAGCACAGCACAGGACACCCTCCACTTT. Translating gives CASSTAQDTLHF.

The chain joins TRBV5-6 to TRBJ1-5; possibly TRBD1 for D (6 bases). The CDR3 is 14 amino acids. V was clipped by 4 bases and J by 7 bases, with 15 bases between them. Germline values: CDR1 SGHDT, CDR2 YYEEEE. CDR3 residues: CASSEREGTQPQHF. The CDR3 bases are TGTGCCAGCAGCGAGCGGGAGGGGACACAGCCCCAGCATTTT.

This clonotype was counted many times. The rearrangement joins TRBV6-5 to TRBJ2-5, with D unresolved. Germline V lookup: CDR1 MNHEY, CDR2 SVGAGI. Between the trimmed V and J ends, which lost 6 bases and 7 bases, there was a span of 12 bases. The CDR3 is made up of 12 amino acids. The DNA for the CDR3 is TGTGCCAGCAGCTCGACAACCGGGACCCAGTACTTC. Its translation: CASSSTTGTQYF.

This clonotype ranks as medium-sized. The CDR3 here is CASSPRFQGSGANVLTF. The DNA of the CDR3 is TGTGCCAGCTCACCACGATTCCAGGGGTCTGGGGCCAACGTCCTGACTTTC. The gene calls are TRBV18 and TRBJ2-6; D might be TRBD1 (6 bases). The V gene's germline CDR1 is KGHSH and CDR2 LQKENI. This CDR3 region has 17 residues. Deletions cut 1 base from V and 1 base from J, with 11 bases between.

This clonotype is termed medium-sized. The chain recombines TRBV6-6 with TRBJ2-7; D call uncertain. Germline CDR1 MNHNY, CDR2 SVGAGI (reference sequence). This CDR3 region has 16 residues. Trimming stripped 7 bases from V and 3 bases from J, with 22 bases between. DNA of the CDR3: TGTGCCAGCAAGGGCGGCCAGGCGCGGCTTTACTACGAGCAGTACTTC. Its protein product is CASKGGQARLYYEQYF.

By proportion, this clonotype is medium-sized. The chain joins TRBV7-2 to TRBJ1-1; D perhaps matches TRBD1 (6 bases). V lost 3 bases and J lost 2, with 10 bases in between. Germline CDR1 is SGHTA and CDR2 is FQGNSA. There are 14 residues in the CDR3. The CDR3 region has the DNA TGTGCCAGCAGCTTGGGGGGGGCCAACACTGAAGCTTTCTTT. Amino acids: CASSLGGANTEAFF. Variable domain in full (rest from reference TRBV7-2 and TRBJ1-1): GAGVSQSPSNKVTEKGKDVELRCDPISGHTALYWYRQSLGQGLEFLIYFQGNSAPDKSGLPSDRFSAERTGGSVSTLTIQRTQQEDSAVYLCASSLGGANTEAFFGQGTRLTVV.

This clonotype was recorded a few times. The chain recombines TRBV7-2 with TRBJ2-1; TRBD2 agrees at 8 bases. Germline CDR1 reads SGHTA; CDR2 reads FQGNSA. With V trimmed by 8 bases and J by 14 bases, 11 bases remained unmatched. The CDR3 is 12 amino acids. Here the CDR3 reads CASQTGGLREFF. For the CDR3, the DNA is TGTGCCAGCCAGACGGGGGGGCTTCGGGAGTTCTTC.

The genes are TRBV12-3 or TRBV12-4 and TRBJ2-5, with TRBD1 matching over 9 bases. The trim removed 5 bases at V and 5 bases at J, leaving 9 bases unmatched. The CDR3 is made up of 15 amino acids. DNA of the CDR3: TGTGCCAGCAGTCGTCCCGGGACAGGGTGGGAGACCCAGTACTTC. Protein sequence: CASSRPGTGWETQYF.